This note documents a single T cell receptor beta chain sequence. Its binding antigen is unknown. Base-call qualities are not available, and no considerably larger clone is one nucleotide away. CDR1 and CDR2, per the germline V gene (reference sequence), are LNHDA and SQIVND. V is pruned by 6 bases and J by 5 bases, leaving 6 bases of the junction without a gene match. From the cysteine through the phenylalanine, the CDR3 covers 14 amino acids. CDR3 DNA is the only sequence kept; it has 42 bases, read in frame from the first base. Enrolling through a virtual design, the prospective study's participants ranged in age from about 18 to 89 years and lived across roughly 24 United States geographic areas. To assign participants to cohorts, the prospective study relied on clinical history that participants themselves reported in a screening survey and a study questionnaire. Exposed participants had been in contact with someone with a PCR-confirmed or clinician-diagnosed COVID-19 case within 2 weeks of study entry. In the prospective study, mobile phlebotomists collected whole blood, serum and a nasopharyngeal or oropharyngeal swab from each participant. Additional blood draws and questionnaires over an approximately 2-month period could optionally be provided by prospective study participants. Before DNA extraction, blood samples from the prospective study were shipped at room temperature or frozen.

The data stem from a study of blood T cell repertoires in COVID-19 (dated by TCRdb to between 2020 and 2021). Looking at the study overall: Collaborator samples came from the United States, Italy and Spain and covered acute and convalescent phases of COVID-19. HLA class I and class II types, where available, came from metadata supplied by the sample provider rather than from assay-based typing. Samples came from the ongoing ImmuneRACE study (first 160 participants) plus 1,254 subjects from 6 global collaborators. The repertoires were made available in a free public database intended to serve as a resource for research on the immune response to SARS-CoV-2. Nearly every sample came with metadata listing a de-identified subject ID, COVID-19 status, age in years and sex. Subjects who had been exposed to COVID-19, were actively infected with it, or had recovered from it provided the deeply sampled blood TCRbeta repertoires that made up the dataset. The prospective study material was composed of cDNA or gDNA derived from T cells, B-cell-depleted T cells, or PBMCs. Points the paper makes about the study in general: How much clinical and demographic metadata was included differed by source and by participant, and the metadata was provided uncurated.

The immunoSEQ Assay, a bias-controlled multiplex PCR, was used to amplify TCRbeta CDR3 regions from genomic DNA. For the original study's pipeline: Nucleated cell counts per sample were estimated from amplification of reference gene primers within the assay. To quantify the absolute abundance of each unique TCRbeta CDR3 rearrangement, sequence reads were collapsed and filtered. Productive Simpson clonality was computed per sample as the square root of Simpson's diversity index over productive rearrangements. The source is immuneACCESS, and TCRdb retained only in-frame sequences with V and J called. Part of the clones is not carried over; for the studies checked, unresolved V genes explain less than half of this, and the remainder is unexplained. From that table come the V and J calls and clone size; the DNA was used to work out D and trimming. Within this sample are 150,000 to 200,000 clones, with over 70% of them counted one time only. More than 4.5% of the sample comes from the top ten.

The sample was PBMCs or T cells enriched from blood (not recorded which). The rearrangement combines TRBV19 with TRBJ1-1; 10 bases in between match TRBD1. This clonotype was sampled from a man in his 70s who had been exposed to COVID-19. The CDR3 corresponds to CASRTGGFGTEAFF. The sequenced DNA is TGTGCCAGTAGGACAGGGGGCTTTGGGACTGAAGCTTTCTTT.